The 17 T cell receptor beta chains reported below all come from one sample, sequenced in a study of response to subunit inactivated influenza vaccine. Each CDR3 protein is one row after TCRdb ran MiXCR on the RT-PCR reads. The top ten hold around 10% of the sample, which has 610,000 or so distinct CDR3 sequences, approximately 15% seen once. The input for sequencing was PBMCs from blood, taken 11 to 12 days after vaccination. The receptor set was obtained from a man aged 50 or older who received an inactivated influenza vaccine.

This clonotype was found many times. CDR3 DNA sequence: TGCAGCGTGCAACAATACAATGGCTACACCTTC. As protein: CSVQQYNGYTF. V usage is TRBV29-1 and J usage is TRBJ1-2; no reliable D call. Germline V CDR1 and CDR2: SQVTM, ANQGSEA. The CDR3 covers 11 residues. Deletions cut 6 bases from V and 6 bases from J, with 11 bases between.

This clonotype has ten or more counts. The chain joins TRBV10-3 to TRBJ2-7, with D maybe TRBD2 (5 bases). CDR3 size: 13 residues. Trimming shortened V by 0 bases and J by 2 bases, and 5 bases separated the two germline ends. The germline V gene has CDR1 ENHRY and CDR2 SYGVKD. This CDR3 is CAISESTTYEQYF. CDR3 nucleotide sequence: TGTGCCATCAGTGAGTCGACTACCTACGAGCAGTACTTC.

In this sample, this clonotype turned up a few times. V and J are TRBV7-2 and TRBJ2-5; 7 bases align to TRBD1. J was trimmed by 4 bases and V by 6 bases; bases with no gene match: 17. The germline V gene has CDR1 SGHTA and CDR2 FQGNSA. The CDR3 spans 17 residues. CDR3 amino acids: CASRSGGSGWRLETQYF. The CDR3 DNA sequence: TGTGCCAGCAGATCAGGGGGAAGTGGGTGGAGGTTAGAGACCCAGTACTTC. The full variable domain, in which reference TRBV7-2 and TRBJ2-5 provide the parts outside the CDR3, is GAGVSQSPSNKVTEKGKDVELRCDPISGHTALYWYRQSLGQGLEFLIYFQGNSAPDKSGLPSDRFSAERTGGSVSTLTIQRTQQEDSAVYLCASRSGGSGWRLETQYFGPGTRLLVL.

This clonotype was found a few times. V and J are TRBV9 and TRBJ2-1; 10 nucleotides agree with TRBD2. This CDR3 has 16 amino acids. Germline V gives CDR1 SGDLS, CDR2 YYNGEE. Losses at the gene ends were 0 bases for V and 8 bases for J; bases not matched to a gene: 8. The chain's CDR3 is CASSVAPTSGIDEQFF. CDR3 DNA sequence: TGTGCCAGCAGCGTAGCCCCCACTAGCGGGATCGATGAGCAGTTCTTC.

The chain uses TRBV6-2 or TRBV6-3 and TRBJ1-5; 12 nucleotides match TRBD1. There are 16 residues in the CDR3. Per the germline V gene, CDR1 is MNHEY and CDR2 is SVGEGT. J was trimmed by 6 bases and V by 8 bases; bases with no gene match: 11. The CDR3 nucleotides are TGTGCCAGCCAACAATCCGGGACAGGGGGCATTCAGCCCCAGCATTTT. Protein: CASQQSGTGGIQPQHF.

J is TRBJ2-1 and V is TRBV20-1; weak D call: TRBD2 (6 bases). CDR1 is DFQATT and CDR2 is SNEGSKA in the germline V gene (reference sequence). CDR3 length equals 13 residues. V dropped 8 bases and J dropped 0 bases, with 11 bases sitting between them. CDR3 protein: CSSGRSSYNEQFF. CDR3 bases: TGCAGTTCAGGGAGGAGCTCCTACAATGAGCAGTTCTTC.

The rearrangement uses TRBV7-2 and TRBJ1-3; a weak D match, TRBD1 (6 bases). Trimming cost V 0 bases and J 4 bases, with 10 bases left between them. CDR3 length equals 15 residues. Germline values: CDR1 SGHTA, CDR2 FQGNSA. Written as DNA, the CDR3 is TGTGCCAGCAGCTTAGCTTGGGGGCCCGGAAACACCATATATTTT. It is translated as CASSLAWGPGNTIYF.

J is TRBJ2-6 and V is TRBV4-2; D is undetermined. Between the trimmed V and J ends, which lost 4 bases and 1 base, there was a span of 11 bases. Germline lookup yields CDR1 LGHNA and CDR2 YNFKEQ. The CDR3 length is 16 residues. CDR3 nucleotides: TGTGCCAGCAGCCCCCTGACATTTTCTGGGGCCAACGTCCTGACTTTC. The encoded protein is CASSPLTFSGANVLTF.

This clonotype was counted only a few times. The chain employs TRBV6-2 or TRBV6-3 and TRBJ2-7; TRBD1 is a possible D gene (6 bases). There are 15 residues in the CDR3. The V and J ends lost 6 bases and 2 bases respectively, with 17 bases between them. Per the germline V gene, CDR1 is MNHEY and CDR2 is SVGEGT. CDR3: CASRLGQTRTYEQYF. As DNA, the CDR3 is TGTGCCAGCAGACTCGGACAGACCCGAACCTACGAGCAGTACTTC.

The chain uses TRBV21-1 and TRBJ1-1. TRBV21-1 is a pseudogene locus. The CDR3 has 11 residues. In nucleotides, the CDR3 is TGTGCCAGCAGCACTGACACTGAAGCTTTCTTT. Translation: CASSTDTEAFF.

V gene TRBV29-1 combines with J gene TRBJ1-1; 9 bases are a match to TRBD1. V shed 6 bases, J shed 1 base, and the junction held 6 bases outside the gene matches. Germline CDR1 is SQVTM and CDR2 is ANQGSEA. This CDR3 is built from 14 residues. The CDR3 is CSVIGTGRNTEAFF. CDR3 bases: TGCAGCGTCATTGGGACAGGGAGGAACACTGAAGCTTTCTTT.

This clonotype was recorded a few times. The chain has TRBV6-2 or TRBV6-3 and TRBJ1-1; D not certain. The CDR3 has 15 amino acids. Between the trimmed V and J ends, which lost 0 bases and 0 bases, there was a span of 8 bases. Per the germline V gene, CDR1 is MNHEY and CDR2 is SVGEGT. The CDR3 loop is CASSYSSRMNTEAFF. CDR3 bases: TGTGCCAGCAGTTACTCGTCAAGGATGAACACTGAAGCTTTCTTT.

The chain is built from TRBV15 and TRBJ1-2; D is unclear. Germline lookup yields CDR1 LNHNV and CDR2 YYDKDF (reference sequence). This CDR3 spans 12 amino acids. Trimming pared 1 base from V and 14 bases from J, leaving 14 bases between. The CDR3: CATSRAGGVETF. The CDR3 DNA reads TGTGCCACCAGCAGAGCAGGCGGGGTGGAGACCTTC.

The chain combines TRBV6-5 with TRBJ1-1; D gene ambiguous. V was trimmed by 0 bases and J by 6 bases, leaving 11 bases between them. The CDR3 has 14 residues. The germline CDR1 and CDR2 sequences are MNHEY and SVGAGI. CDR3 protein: CASSYSPSQSEAFF. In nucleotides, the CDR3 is TGTGCCAGCAGTTACTCGCCCAGTCAATCTGAAGCTTTCTTT.

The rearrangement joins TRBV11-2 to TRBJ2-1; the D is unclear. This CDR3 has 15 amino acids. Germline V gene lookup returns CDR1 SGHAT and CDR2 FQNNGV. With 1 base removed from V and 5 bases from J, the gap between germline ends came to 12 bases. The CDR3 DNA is TGTGCCAGCAGCTTAGTTGCCGGGCCGGACAATGAGCAGTTCTTC. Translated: CASSLVAGPDNEQFF.

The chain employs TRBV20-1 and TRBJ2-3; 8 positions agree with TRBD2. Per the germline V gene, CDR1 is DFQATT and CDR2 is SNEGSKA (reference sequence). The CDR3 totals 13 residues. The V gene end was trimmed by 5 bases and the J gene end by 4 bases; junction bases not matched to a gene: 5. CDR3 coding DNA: TGCAGTGCTGTTCGGGGGGGCCCAGATACGCAGTATTTT. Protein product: CSAVRGGPDTQYF.

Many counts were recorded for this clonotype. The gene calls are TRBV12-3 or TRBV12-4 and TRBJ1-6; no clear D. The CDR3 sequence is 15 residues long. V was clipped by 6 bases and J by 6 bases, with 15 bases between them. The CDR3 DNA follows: TGTGCCAGCAGCCTCTCGGCGGGGAGTAATTCACCCCTCCACTTT. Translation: CASSLSAGSNSPLHF.